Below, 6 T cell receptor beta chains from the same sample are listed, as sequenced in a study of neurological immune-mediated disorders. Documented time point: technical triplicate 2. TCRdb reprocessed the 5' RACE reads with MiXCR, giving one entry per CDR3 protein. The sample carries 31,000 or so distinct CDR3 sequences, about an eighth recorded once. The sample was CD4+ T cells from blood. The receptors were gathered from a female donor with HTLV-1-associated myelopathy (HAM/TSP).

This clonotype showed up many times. The CDR3 protein is CASSSGGQANTGELFF. CDR3 nucleotides: TGTGCCAGCAGCTCCGGGGGACAGGCGAACACCGGGGAGCTGTTTTTT. The chain links TRBV7-3 to TRBJ2-2, with 8 nucleotides matching TRBD1. Germline CDR1 reads SGHTA; CDR2 reads FQGTGA. The CDR3 is 16 residues long. The ends lost 4 bases at V and 0 bases at J; junction bases unmatched: 4.

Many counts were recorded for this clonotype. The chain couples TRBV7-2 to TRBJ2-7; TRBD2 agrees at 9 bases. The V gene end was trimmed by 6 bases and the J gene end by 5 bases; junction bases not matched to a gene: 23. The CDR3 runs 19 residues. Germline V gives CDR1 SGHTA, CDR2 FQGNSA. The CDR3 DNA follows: TGTGCCAGCAGTCATCCTACATCGGGGACTAGCTTTGGGTATGACGAGCAGTACTTC. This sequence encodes CASSHPTSGTSFGYDEQYF.

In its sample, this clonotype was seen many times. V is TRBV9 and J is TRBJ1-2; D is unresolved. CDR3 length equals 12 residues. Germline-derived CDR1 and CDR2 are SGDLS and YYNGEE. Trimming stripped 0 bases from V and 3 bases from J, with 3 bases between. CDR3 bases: TGTGCCAGCAGCGTAGGAGACTATGGCTACACCTTC. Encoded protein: CASSVGDYGYTF. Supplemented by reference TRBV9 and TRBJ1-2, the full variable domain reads DSGVTQTPKHLITATGQRVTLRCSPRSGDLSVYWYQQSLDQGLQFLIQYYNGEERAKGNILERFSAQQFPDLHSELNLSSLELGDSALYFCASSVGDYGYTFGSGTRLTVV.

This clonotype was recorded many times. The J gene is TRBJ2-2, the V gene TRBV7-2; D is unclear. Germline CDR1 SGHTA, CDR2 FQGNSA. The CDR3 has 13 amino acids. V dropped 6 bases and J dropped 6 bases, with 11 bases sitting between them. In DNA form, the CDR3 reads TGTGCCAGCAGTTCCCTCCGGGCCGGGGAGCTGTTTTTT. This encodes CASSSLRAGELFF.

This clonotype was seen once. The CDR3 coding sequence is TGCAGCGTTGTGCGGGAGTGGGGAATCGTGGAGCTGTTTTTT. This gives the protein CSVVREWGIVELFF. The chain joins TRBV29-1 to TRBJ2-2, with TRBD2 identical over 7 bases. CDR1 is SQVTM, CDR2 ANQGSEA, per germline. The trim removed 4 bases at V and 10 bases at J, leaving 12 bases unmatched. The length of the CDR3 is 14 residues.

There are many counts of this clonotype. CDR3 nucleotides: TGCAGTGCTAGAGGACAGGGGAGAGAGACCCAGTACTTC. It translates to CSARGQGRETQYF. This rearrangement joins TRBV20-1 to TRBJ2-5, with 8 positions matching TRBD1. Losses at the gene ends were 1 base for V and 4 bases for J; bases not matched to a gene: 2. The germline V gene has CDR1 DFQATT and CDR2 SNEGSKA (reference sequence). There are 13 residues in the CDR3.